Included here is one T cell receptor beta chain sequence, with context. Time point reported: baseline pretreatment blood. Sample treatment: 15 Gy SBRT to primary tumor, nephrectomy 4 weeks later. This renal cell carcinoma was of the clear cell type. This specimen belongs to a study of radiation and T cells in renal cell carcinoma. The CDR3 is 19 residues long. TCRdb's copy holds only in-frame clones and misses some; the assay was immunoSEQ multiplex PCR. The sample includes approximately 150,000 clones, around 89% of them seen just once. This sample comprised blood, obtained from a patient whose treatment included radiotherapy and nephrectomy. This TCR was sampled from a woman in her seventies with renal cell carcinoma. The chain recombines TRBV21-1 with TRBJ2-1; the table gives TRBD1 as D, unverified against the DNA. TRBV21-1 is marked as a pseudogene. The CDR3 nucleotides read TGTGCCAGCAGCAAAGTTGTAGATAAGGGACAGGGCCCCAACAATGAGCAGTTCTTC. Translation: CASSKVVDKGQGPNNEQFF.